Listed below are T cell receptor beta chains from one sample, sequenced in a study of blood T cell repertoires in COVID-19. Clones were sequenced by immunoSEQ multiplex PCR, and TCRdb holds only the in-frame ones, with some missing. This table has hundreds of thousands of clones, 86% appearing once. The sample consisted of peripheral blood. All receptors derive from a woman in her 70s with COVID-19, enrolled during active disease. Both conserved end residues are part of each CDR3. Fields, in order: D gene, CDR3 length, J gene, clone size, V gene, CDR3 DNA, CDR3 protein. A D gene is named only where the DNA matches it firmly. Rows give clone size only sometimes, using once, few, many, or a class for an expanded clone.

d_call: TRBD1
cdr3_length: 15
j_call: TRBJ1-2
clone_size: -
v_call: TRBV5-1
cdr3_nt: TGCGCCAGCAGCTTGGGGACAGGGAGTATCTATGGCTACACCTTC
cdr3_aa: CASSLGTGSIYGYTF

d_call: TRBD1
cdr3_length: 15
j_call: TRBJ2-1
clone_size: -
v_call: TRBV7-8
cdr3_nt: TGTGCCAGCAGCATTGGGACAGGGTGGGAAAATGAGCAGTTCTTC
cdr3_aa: CASSIGTGWENEQFF

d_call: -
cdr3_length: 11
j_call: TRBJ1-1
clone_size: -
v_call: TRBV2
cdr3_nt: TGTGCCAGCAGTGAAGGCGTGGAAGCTTTCTTT
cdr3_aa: CASSEGVEAFF

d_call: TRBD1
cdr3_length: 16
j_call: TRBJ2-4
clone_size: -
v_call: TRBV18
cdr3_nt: TGTGCCAGCTCACAATGGACAGGGGGCGATGAAAACATTCAGTACTTC
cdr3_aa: CASSQWTGGDENIQYF

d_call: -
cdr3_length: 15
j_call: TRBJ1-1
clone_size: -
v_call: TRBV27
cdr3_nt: TGTGCCAGCTTTGGGGCGGGGGGTAGCAACACTGAAGCTTTCTTT
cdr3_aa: CASFGAGGSNTEAFF

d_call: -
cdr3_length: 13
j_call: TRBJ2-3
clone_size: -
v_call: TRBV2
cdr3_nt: TGTGCCAGCAAGTCACAGGGCGAGGATACGCAGTATTTT
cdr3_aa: CASKSQGEDTQYF

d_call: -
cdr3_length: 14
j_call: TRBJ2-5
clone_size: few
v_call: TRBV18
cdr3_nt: TGTGCCAGCTCACCACCTGAGGTCCAAGAGACCCAGTACTTC
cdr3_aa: CASSPPEVQETQYF

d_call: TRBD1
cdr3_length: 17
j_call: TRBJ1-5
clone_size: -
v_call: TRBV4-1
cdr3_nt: TGCGCCAGCAGCCAAGTGGGGACAGGGGATAGCAATCAGCCCCAGCATTTT
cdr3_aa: CASSQVGTGDSNQPQHF

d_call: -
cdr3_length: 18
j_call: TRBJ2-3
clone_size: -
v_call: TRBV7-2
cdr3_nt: TGTGCCAGCAGCTTAGGAGGCTCAGAACTAGTCAATGCAGATACGCAGTATTTT
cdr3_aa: CASSLGGSELVNADTQYF

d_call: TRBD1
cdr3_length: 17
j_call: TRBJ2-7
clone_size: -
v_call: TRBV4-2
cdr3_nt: TGTGCCAGCAGCCAAGTAGGGACAGGGGTACCGGGGGACGAGCAGTACTTC
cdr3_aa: CASSQVGTGVPGDEQYF

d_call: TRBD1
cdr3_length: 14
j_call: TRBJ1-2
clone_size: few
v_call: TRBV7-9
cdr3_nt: TGTGCCAGCAGCTCAAAGGACAGGGCGGGAGGCTACACCTTC
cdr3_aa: CASSSKDRAGGYTF

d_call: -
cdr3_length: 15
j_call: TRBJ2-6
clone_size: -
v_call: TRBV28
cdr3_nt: TGTGCCAGCAGTTTAGTCAGATCTGGGGCCAACGTCCTGACTTTC
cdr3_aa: CASSLVRSGANVLTF

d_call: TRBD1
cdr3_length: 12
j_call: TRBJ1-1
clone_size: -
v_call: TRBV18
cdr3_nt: TGTGCCAGCTCAACAAGACAGGGACCAGCTTTCTTT
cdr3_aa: CASSTRQGPAFF

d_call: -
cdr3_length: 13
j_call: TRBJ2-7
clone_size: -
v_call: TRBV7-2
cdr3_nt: TGTGCCAGCAGCTCTGGACGGGAGTACGAGCAGTACTTC
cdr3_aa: CASSSGREYEQYF

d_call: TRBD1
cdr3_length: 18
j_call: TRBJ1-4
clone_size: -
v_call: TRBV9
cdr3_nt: TGTGCCAGCAGCTCAGAGACAGGGGGTGAGGGGACTAATGAAAAACTGTTTTTT
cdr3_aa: CASSSETGGEGTNEKLFF

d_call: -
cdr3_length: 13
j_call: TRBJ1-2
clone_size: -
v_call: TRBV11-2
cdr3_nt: TGTGCCAGCAGCCCCGACAGGTACTATGGCTACACCTTC
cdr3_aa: CASSPDRYYGYTF

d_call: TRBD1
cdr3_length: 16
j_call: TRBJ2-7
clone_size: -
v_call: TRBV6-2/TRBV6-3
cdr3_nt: TGTGCCAGCAGTTACCTGACAGGGGGCGTCTCCTACGAGCAGTACTTC
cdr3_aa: CASSYLTGGVSYEQYF

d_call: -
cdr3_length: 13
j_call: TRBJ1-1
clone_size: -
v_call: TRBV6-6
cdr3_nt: TGTGCCAGCAGTTATGTCAGGGATACTGAAGCTTTCTTT
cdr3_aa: CASSYVRDTEAFF

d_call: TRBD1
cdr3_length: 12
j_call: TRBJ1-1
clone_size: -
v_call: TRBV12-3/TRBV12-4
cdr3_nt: TGTGCCAGCAGAGACAGGGGCACTGAAGCTTTCTTT
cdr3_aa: CASRDRGTEAFF

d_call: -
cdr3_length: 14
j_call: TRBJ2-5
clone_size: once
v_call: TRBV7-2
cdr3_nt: TGTGCCAGCAGCCCGAACAATTTCCAAGAGACCCAGTACTTC
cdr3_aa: CASSPNNFQETQYF

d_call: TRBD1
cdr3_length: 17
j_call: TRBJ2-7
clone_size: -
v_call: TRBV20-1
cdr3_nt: TGCAGTGCTAGTGTGCCCCCAGCCGGGACAGGGTACTACGAGCAGTACTTC
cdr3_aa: CSASVPPAGTGYYEQYF

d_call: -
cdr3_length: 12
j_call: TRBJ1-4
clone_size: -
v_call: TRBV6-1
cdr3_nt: TGTGCCAGCAGTGAATTCGATGAAAAACTGTTTTTT
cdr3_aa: CASSEFDEKLFF

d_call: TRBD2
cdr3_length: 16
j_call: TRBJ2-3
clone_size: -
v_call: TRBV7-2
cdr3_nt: TGTGCCAGCAGCTTCCTAGCGGGGGGACGCACAGATACGCAGTATTTT
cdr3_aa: CASSFLAGGRTDTQYF

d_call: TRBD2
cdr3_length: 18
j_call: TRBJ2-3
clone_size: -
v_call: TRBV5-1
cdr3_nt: TGCGCCAGCAGCTTGGGAGGTGCTAGCGGGGGGGCCACAGATACGCAGTATTTT
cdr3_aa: CASSLGGASGGATDTQYF

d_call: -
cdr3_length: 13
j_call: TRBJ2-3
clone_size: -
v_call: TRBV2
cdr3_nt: TGTGCCAGCAAGGCGGAGCATTGGGATACGCAGTATTTT
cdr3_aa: CASKAEHWDTQYF

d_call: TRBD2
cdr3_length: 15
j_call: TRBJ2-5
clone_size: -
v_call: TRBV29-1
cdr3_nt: TGCAGCGTTGTTCCGGAGGCGGGGGGAGGAGAGACCCAGTACTTC
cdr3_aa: CSVVPEAGGGETQYF

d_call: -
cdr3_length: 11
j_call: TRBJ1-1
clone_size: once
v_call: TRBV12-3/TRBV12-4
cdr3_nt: TGTGCCAGCATCGCAGGGTCTGAAGCTTTCTTT
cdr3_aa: CASIAGSEAFF

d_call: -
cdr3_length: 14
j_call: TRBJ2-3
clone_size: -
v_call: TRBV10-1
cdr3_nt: TGCGCCAGCAGTGTAACAGGGAATGCAGATACGCAGTATTTT
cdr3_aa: CASSVTGNADTQYF

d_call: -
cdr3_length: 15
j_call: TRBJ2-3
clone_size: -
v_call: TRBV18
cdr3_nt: TGTGCCAGCTCACCCCGGCTAGGGGAAACAGATACGCAGTATTTT
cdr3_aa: CASSPRLGETDTQYF

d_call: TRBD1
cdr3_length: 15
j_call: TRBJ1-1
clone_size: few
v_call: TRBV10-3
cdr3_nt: TGTGCCATCACTCTGGCGACAGGGCGAGGGACTGAAGCTTTCTTT
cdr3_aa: CAITLATGRGTEAFF

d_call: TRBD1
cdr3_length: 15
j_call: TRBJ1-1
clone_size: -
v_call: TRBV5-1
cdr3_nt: TGCGCCAGCAGCTTGTGGGGACAGGTCGGGACTGAAGCTTTCTTT
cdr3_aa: CASSLWGQVGTEAFF

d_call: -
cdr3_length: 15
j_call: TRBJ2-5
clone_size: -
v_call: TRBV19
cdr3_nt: TGTGCCAGTAGTCTCGACACAGGGAACCAAGAGACCCAGTACTTC
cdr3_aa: CASSLDTGNQETQYF

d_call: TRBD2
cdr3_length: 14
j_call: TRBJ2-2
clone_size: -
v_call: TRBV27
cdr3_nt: TGTGCCAGCAGTCCCACTCCCGGGAGGCGGGAGCTGTTTTTT
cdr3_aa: CASSPTPGRRELFF

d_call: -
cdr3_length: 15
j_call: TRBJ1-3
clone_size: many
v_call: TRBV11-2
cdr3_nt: TGTGCCAGCAGCTTAACGGGGGGCATTGGAAACACCATATATTTT
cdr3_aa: CASSLTGGIGNTIYF

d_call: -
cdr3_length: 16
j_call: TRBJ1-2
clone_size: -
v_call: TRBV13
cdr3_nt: TGTGCCAGCACCCTCGCACTCTTCCGAGACTCTAAGGGCTACACCTTC
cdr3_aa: CASTLALFRDSKGYTF

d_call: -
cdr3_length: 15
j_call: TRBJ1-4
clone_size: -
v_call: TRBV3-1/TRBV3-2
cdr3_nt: TGTGCCAGCAGTCCTCGAGGGCTCGGTAATGAAAAACTGTTTTTT
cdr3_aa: CASSPRGLGNEKLFF

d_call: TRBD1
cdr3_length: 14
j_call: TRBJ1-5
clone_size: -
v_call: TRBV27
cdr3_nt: TGTGCCAGCAGCTCCGGGACAGGGGGCCAGCCCCAGCATTTT
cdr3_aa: CASSSGTGGQPQHF

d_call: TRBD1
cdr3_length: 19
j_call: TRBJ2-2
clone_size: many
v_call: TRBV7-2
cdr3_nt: TGTGCCAGCAGCCCCCCGCTCGGAAAGGGACAGGGGGCAAACGGGGAGCTGTTTTTT
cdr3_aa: CASSPPLGKGQGANGELFF

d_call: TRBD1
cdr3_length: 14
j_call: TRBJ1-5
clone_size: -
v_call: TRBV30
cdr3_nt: TGTGCCTGGGATCGAGGGGACAGGAATCAGCCCCAGCATTTT
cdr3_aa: CAWDRGDRNQPQHF

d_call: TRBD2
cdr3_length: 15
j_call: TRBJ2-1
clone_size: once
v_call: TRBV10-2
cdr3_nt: TGCGCCAGCAGTAGTACTAGCGGGGGGACCTATGAGCAGTTCTTC
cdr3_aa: CASSSTSGGTYEQFF

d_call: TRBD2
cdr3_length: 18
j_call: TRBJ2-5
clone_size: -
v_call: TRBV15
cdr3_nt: TGTGCCACCAGCAGATGGCCGTCTAGCGGGGGCCTTCAAGAGACCCAGTACTTC
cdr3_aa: CATSRWPSSGGLQETQYF

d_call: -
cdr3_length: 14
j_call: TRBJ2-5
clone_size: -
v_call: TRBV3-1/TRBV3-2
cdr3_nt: TGTGCCAGCAGCCAAGGGGGGGACCCGGAGACCCAGTACTTC
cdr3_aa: CASSQGGDPETQYF

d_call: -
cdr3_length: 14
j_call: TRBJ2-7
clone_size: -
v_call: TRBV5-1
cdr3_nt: TGCGCCAGCAGCTTGTCAGTTTCAGACTACGAGCAGTACTTC
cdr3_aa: CASSLSVSDYEQYF

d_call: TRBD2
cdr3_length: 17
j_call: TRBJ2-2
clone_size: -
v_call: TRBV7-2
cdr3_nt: TGTGCCAGCAGCTTAGGTCTCGCGGGGGGGCGCACCGGGGAGCTGTTTTTT
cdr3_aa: CASSLGLAGGRTGELFF

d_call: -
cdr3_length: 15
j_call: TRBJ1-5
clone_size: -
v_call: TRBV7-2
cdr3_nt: TGTGCCAGCAGCTTCCGGGGGGCGGGCAATCAGCCCCAGCATTTT
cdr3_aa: CASSFRGAGNQPQHF

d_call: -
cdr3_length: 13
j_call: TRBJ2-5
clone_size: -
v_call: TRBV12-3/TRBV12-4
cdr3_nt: TGTGCCAGCAGTTTGCAGGGCGGCGAGACCCAGTACTTC
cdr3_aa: CASSLQGGETQYF

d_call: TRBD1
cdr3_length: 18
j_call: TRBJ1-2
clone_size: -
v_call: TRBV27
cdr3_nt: TGTGCCAGCAGTTCACTTATGGGGGACAGCCTCTTTAGTTATGGCTACACCTTC
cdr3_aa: CASSSLMGDSLFSYGYTF

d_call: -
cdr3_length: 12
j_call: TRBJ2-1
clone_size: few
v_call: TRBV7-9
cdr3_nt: TGTGCCAGCACTCTCGGGGGCAATGAGCAGTTCTTC
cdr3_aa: CASTLGGNEQFF

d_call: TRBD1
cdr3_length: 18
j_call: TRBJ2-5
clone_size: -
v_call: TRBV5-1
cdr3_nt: TGCGCCAGCAGCTTGGCCCCCCAAAGACAGGGTCCCCAAGAGACCCAGTACTTC
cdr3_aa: CASSLAPQRQGPQETQYF

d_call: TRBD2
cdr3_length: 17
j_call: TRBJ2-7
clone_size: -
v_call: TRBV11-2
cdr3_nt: TGTGCCAGCAGCGACCCGGGACTAGCGGGGGGGCCGGAAGAGCAGTACTTC
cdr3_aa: CASSDPGLAGGPEEQYF

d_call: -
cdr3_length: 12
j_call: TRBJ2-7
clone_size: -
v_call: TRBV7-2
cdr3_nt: TGTGCCAGCAGCTTTTATGCCTACGAGCAGTACTTC
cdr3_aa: CASSFYAYEQYF

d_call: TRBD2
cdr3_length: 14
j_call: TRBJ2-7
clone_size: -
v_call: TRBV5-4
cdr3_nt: TGTGCCAGCAGCGCACTAGCGGGGGGATACGAGCAGTACTTC
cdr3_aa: CASSALAGGYEQYF

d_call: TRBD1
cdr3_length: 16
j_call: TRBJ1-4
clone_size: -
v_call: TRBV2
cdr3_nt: TGTGCCAGCAGTTTAGGACCGGGACAGGGTTCGTCGAAACTGTTTTTT
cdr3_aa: CASSLGPGQGSSKLFF

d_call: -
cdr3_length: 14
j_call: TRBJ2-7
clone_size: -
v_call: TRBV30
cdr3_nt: TGTGCCTGGGGTACAGGGGTATCACGGGGGGAGCAGTACTTC
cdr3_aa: CAWGTGVSRGEQYF

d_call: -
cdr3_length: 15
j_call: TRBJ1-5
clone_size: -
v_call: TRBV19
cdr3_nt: TGTGCCAGTAGTATGGGGTGGGGAGAGTCCCAGCCCCAGCATTTT
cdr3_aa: CASSMGWGESQPQHF

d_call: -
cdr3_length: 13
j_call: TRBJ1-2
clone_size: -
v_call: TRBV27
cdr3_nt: TGTGCCACCCCTGAGGAGCATGCTGATGGCTACACCTTC
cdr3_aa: CATPEEHADGYTF

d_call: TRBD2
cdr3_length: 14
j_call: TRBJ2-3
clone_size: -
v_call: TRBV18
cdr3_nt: TGTGCCAGCTCAGGGACTAGCGGCACAGATACGCAGTATTTT
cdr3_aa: CASSGTSGTDTQYF

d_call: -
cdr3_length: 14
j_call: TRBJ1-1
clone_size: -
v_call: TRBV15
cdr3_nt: TGTGCCACCTATGATATATCCGGGAGCACTGAAGCTTTCTTT
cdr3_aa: CATYDISGSTEAFF

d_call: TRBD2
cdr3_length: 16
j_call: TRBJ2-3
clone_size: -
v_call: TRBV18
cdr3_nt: TGTGCCAGCTCACCACGGACTAGCAGCCCCACAGATACGCAGTATTTT
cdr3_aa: CASSPRTSSPTDTQYF